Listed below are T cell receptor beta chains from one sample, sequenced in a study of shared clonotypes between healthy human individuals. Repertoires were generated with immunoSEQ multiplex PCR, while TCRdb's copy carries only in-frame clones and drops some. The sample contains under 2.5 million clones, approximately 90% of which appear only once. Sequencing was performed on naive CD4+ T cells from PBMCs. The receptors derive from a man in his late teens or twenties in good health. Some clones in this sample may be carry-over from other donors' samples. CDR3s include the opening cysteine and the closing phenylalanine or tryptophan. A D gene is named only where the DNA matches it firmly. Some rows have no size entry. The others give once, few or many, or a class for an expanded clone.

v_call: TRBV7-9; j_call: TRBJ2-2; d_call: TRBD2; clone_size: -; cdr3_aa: CASTEATSPLTGELFF; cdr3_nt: TGTGCCAGCACCGAAGCGACTAGCCCGCTAACCGGGGAGCTGTTTTTT
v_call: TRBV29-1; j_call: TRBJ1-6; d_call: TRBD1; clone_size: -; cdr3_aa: CSVQHRGLSPLHF; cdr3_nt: TGCAGCGTTCAGCACAGGGGACTTTCACCCCTCCACTTT
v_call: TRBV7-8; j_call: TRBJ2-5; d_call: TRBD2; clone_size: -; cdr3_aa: CASSTRLAGSRGETQYF; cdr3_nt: TGTGCCAGCAGCACCAGACTAGCGGGGTCCCGGGGGGAAACCCAGTACTTC
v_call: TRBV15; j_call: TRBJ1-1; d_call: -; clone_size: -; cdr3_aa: CATSREYPGAATEAFF; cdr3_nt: TGTGCCACCAGCAGAGAATACCCCGGGGCGGCGACTGAAGCTTTCTTT
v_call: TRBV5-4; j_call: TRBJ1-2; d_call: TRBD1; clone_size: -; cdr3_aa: CASSLVGQGWEYGYTF; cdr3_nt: TGTGCCAGCAGCTTGGTGGGACAGGGATGGGAGTATGGCTACACCTTC
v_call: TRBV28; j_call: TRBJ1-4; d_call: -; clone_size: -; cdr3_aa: CASSGRRNEKLFF; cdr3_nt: TGTGCCAGCTCAGGGCGACGAAATGAAAAACTGTTTTTT
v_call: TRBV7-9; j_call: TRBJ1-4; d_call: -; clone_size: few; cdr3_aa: CASGRQSTNEKLFF; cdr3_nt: TGTGCCAGCGGTCGACAGTCAACTAATGAAAAACTGTTTTTT
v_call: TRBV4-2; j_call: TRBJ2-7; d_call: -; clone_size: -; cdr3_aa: CASSQGSRSSYEQYF; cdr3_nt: TGTGCCAGCAGCCAAGGGTCCAGGAGCTCCTACGAGCAGTACTTC
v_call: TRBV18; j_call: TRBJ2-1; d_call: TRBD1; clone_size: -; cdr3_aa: CASSPLGQGANEQFF; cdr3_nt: TGTGCCAGCTCACCCCTCGGGCAGGGGGCGAATGAGCAGTTCTTC
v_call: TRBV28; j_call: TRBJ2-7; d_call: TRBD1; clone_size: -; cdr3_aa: CASSGRQGAVEQYF; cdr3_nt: TGTGCCAGCAGCGGACGACAGGGGGCGGTGGAGCAGTACTTC
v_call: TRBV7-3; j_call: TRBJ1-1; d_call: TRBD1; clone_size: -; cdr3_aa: CASSRRQGVDTEAFF; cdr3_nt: TGTGCCAGCAGCCGCAGACAGGGGGTGGACACTGAAGCTTTCTTT
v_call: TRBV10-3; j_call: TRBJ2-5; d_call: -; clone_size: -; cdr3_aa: CAISESAQETQYF; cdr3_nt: TGTGCCATCAGTGAGTCCGCTCAAGAGACCCAGTACTTC
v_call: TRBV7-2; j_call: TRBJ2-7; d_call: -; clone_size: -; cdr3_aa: CASSLVSGAYEQYF; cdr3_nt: TGTGCCAGCAGCTTAGTGAGCGGTGCCTACGAGCAGTACTTC
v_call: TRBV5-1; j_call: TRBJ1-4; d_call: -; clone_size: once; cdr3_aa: CASSPQGFWNEKLFF; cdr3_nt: TGCGCCAGCAGCCCGCAGGGCTTTTGGAATGAAAAACTGTTTTTT
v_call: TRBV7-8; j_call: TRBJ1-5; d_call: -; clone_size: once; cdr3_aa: CASSLSGSRQPQHF; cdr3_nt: TGTGCCAGCAGCTTATCGGGCAGCCGACAGCCCCAGCATTTT
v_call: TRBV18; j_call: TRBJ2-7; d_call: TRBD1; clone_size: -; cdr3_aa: CASSVGQDYEQYF; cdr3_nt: TGTGCCAGCTCGGTGGGACAGGACTACGAGCAGTACTTC
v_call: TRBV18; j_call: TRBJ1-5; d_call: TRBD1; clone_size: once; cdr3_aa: CASSPAGWDRDQPQHF; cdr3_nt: TGTGCCAGCTCACCTGCAGGTTGGGACAGGGATCAGCCCCAGCATTTT
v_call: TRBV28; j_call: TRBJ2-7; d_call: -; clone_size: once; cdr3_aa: CASYGTEYEQYF; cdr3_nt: TGTGCCAGCTATGGTACAGAATACGAGCAGTACTTC